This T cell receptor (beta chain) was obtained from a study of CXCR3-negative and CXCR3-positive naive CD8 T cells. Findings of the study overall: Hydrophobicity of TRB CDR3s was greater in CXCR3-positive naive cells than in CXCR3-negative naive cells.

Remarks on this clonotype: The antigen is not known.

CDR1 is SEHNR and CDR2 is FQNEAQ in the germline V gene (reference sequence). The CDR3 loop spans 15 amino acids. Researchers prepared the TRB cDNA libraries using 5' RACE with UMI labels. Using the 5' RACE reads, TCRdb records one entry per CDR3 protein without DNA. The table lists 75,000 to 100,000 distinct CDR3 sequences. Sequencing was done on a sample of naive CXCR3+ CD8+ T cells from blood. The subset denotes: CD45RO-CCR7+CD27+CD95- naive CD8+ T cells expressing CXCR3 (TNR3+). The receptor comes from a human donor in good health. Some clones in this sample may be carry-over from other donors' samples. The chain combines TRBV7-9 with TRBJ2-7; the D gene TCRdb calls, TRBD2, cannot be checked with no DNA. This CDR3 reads CASSFPGTSTHEQYF.